These T cell receptor beta chains were read from a single sample in a study of response to subunit inactivated influenza vaccine. Via MiXCR, TCRdb re-called the RT-PCR reads, giving one row per CDR3 protein. The data contain about 520,000 distinct CDR3 sequences, around 25% of them seen just once; the ten biggest clones take up around 1.8%. The material sequenced was CD4+ T cells sorted from PBMCs, taken about 5 days after vaccination. These receptor sequences come from a man between 45 and 60 years old who received an inactivated influenza vaccine. Both conserved end residues are part of each CDR3. Fields, in order: V gene, J gene, CDR3 protein.

V: TRBV4-3
J: TRBJ2-2
CDR3: CASSPDYRGELFF

V: TRBV12-3/TRBV12-4
J: TRBJ2-3
CDR3: CASNRVSDTQYF

V: TRBV20-1
J: TRBJ2-7
CDR3: CSGPGPYPPGEQYF

V: TRBV29-1
J: TRBJ2-3
CDR3: CSARGRPRTDTQYF

V: TRBV20-1
J: TRBJ2-7
CDR3: CSAAGGLDEQYF

V: TRBV15
J: TRBJ2-7
CDR3: CATSNLGPYEQYF

V: TRBV29-1
J: TRBJ2-7
CDR3: CSVDTGARYEQYF

V: TRBV10-3
J: TRBJ1-2
CDR3: CAISESSGVRNGYTF

V: TRBV4-1
J: TRBJ1-2
CDR3: CASSLSFTVPYGYTF

V: TRBV28
J: TRBJ2-3
CDR3: CASSYGSTDTQYF

V: TRBV7-2
J: TRBJ1-2
CDR3: CASSLKRQGSYGYTF

V: TRBV7-2
J: TRBJ1-1
CDR3: CASSFHNTEAFF

V: TRBV7-9
J: TRBJ2-1
CDR3: CASSLARLLSSYNEQFF

V: TRBV29-1
J: TRBJ1-2
CDR3: CSVGAQGSYGYTF

V: TRBV7-2
J: TRBJ2-7
CDR3: CASSSSGGIYEQYF

V: TRBV7-8
J: TRBJ2-7
CDR3: CASSYRVFYEQYF

V: TRBV30
J: TRBJ2-7
CDR3: CAWNSGRSYEQYF

V: TRBV7-2
J: TRBJ2-7
CDR3: CASSLHRSGGYEQYF

V: TRBV6-2/TRBV6-3
J: TRBJ1-6
CDR3: CASRYETFEWSPLHF

V: TRBV4-2
J: TRBJ2-1
CDR3: CASSQDGGSSGRGFF

V: TRBV20-1
J: TRBJ2-5
CDR3: CSAVPPTSVQETQYF

V: TRBV29-1
J: TRBJ2-3
CDR3: CSIVQGGTDTQYF

V: TRBV5-1
J: TRBJ1-2
CDR3: CASSNRGAPNYGYTF

V: TRBV5-1
J: TRBJ1-4
CDR3: CASSLAGGNEKLFF